This T cell receptor (beta chain) is from a study of blood T cell repertoires in COVID-19. As for the study in general: Samples representing acute and convalescent COVID-19 were sourced from the United States, Italy and Spain. The cDNA or gDNA used as material had been derived from T cells, B-cell-depleted T cells, or PBMCs.

Study processing details: The assay estimated nucleated cells by amplifying reference gene primers. Profiled with immunoSEQ multiplex PCR; TCRdb holds only in-frame clones, not every one. V and J calls and clone size are given by that table; D and trimming were obtained from the DNA. The sample lists around 250,000 clones, approximately 86% occurring once. With 5 bases clipped from V and 3 bases from J, the junction kept 8 bases outside the gene matches. This CDR3 region has 15 residues. Germline values: CDR1 SEHNR, CDR2 FQNEAQ (reference sequence). In its sample, this clone was seen a few times. Other DNA sequences in the sample encode the same CDR3.

The sequencing sample was made of peripheral blood. The clonotype comes from a woman younger than 30 with acute or convalescent COVID-19. V gene TRBV7-9 combines with J gene TRBJ1-2; 8 bases map to TRBD1. CDR3 bases: TGTGCCAGCAGCCCCGGGACAGGACTTGACTATGGCTACACCTTC. It encodes CASSPGTGLDYGYTF.